The sequence of this T cell receptor beta chain was determined in a study of human T cells and chemical hapten exposure. Time point denoted: patch test 3, about 24 weeks after DPC sensitization. The treatment was: therapeutic diphenylcyclopropenone sensitization with weekly scalp DPC. The CDR3 totals 14 residues. V lost 5 bases, J lost 7 bases, and 12 bases lay in between. In germline, CDR1 is SGHTA, CDR2 FQGNSA. Separate cDNA molecules received unique molecular identifiers, which the library attached to them. TCRdb independently ran MiXCR on the RACE reads; one entry per CDR3 protein. In the table there are 150,000 to 200,000 distinct CDR3 sequences, about 25% of which are singletons. This clonotype turned up a few times.

The chain recombines TRBV7-2 with TRBJ1-6, with D unclear. Sequenced here: whole blood, sampled in connection with sensitization to the hapten diphenylcyclopropenone (DPC). The receptor comes from a woman in her 40s with alopecia areata. Some clones in this sample may be carry-over from other donors' samples. The CDR3 DNA reads as TGTGCCAGCAGCCAGGACCCTCCGAATTCACCCCTCCACTTT. It yields the protein CASSQDPPNSPLHF. Variable domain in full (rest from reference TRBV7-2 and TRBJ1-6): GAGVSQSPSNKVTEKGKDVELRCDPISGHTALYWYRQSLGQGLEFLIYFQGNSAPDKSGLPSDRFSAERTGGSVSTLTIQRTQQEDSAVYLCASSQDPPNSPLHFGNGTRLTVT.